This T cell receptor beta chain was sequenced in a study of T cell changes during pregnancy in multiple sclerosis. The junction had 9 bases not matched to a gene; V was cut back by 1 base and J by 7 bases. The CDR3 loop spans 16 amino acids. Germline V lookup: CDR1 SGHTA, CDR2 FQGNSA. Only in-frame clones appear in the TCRdb table, and some are missing; sequencing was by immunoSEQ multiplex PCR. The sample holds just under 65,000 clones, 91% seen once. The receptor was derived from a female donor in good health, enrolled as a control in a pregnancy study. The source was peripheral blood, collected after pregnancy. The chain links TRBV7-2 to TRBJ2-1; 8 nucleotides line up with TRBD1. The CDR3, as DNA: TGTGCCAGCAGCTTAGTCACAGGGGGGCGTACGAATGAGCAGTTCTTC. Residues: CASSLVTGGRTNEQFF.